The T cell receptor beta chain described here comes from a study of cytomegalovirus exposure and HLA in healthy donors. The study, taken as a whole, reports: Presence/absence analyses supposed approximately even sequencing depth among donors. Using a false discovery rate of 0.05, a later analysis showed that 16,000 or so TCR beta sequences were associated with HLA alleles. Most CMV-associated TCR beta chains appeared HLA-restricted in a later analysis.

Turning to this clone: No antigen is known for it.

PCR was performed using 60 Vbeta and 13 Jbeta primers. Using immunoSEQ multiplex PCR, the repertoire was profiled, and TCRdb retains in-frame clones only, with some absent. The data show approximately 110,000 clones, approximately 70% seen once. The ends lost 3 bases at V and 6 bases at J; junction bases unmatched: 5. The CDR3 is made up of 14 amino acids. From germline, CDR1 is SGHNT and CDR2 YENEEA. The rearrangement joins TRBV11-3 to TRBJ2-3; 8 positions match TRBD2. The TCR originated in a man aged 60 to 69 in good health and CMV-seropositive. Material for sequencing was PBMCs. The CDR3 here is CASSFGGARDTQYF. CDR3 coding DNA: TGTGCCAGCAGCTTCGGGGGGGCCAGGGATACGCAGTATTTT.